Listed below are T cell receptor beta chains from one sample, sequenced in a study of patients and donors after allogeneic stem cell transplantation. Using its own MiXCR run on the RT-PCR reads, TCRdb lists one record per CDR3 protein. The sample records about 960,000 distinct CDR3 sequences, about a sixth being singletons. The specimen sequenced was blood, either unsorted or a sorted T cell fraction (not recorded which). Source of these receptors: a human donor who was either an allogeneic HSCT recipient or a stem cell or donor lymphocyte infusion donor (not recorded which). It is not recorded whose cells these are; they may come from a transplant donor. Both conserved end residues are part of each CDR3. The D gene is left open where the match is weak. Some rows have no size entry. The others give once, few or many, or a class for an expanded clone.

TGTGCCAGCAGTTTAATCGGTTGGGATCAGCCCCAGCATTTT,CASSLIGWDQPQHF,TRBV28,TRBJ1-5,NA,NA
TGTGCCAGCAGCGTAACACAGGGACCGTCGGGAAGTTCACCCCTCCACTTT,CASSVTQGPSGSSPLHF,TRBV7-9,TRBJ1-6,NA,NA
TGTGCCATCAGGACGGCAACCTACGAGCAGTACTTC,CAIRTATYEQYF,TRBV10-3,TRBJ2-7,few,NA
TGCGCCAGCAGCCCGGGACAGGGGGCCCCAGAGGAAGCTTTCTTT,CASSPGQGAPEEAFF,TRBV5-1,TRBJ1-1,few,TRBD1
TGCAGTGCTAGAGAGCTCCGGACAGGGAACACTGAAGCTTTCTTT,CSARELRTGNTEAFF,TRBV20-1,TRBJ1-1,few,TRBD1
TGTGCCAGCAACAAAATACCGGGACAGGGTATGTCCGAGCAGTACTTC,CASNKIPGQGMSEQYF,TRBV6-1,TRBJ2-7,NA,TRBD1
TGTGCCAGCAGCGGGAACCGGGACAGGGGGTACGAGCAGTACTTC,CASSGNRDRGYEQYF,TRBV9,TRBJ2-7,few,TRBD1
TGCGCCAGCAGGGGCGGGGGGCGCCAAGAGACCCAGTACTTC,CASRGGGRQETQYF,TRBV4-1,TRBJ2-5,NA,TRBD2
TGTGCCACCAGTGATTTGGGACAGCTGGGCTCCTACAATGAGCAGTTCTTC,CATSDLGQLGSYNEQFF,TRBV24-1,TRBJ2-1,NA,NA
TGTGCCAGCAGCTTAGGTACCAGGGCTGAAGCTTTCTTT,CASSLGTRAEAFF,TRBV7-9,TRBJ1-1,NA,NA
TGTGCCAGCAGTGATGAAAAACTGTTTTTT,CASSDEKLFF,TRBV6-6,TRBJ1-4,many,NA
TGCAGTGCTAGCGGTGCGGTAAAGACTCCTAAGAGATACAATGAGCAGTTCTTC,CSASGAVKTPKRYNEQFF,TRBV20-1,TRBJ2-1,few,NA
TGTGCCATCAGTGAGGTGACAGGGAACACTGAAGCTTTCTTT,CAISEVTGNTEAFF,TRBV10-3,TRBJ1-1,NA,NA
TGCAGTGCCGACCGGGACAGGGGGCGTCGCAATCAGCCCCAGCATTTT,CSADRDRGRRNQPQHF,TRBV20-1,TRBJ1-5,few,TRBD1
TGCAGTGCTAGAGATTGGAAGGGCGCTTTCTTT,CSARDWKGAFF,TRBV20-1,TRBJ1-1,few,NA
TGTGCCAGCACCCGGGGGGGAGGGAATCAGCCCCAGCATTTT,CASTRGGGNQPQHF,TRBV27,TRBJ1-5,NA,NA
TGTGCCAGCAGTTTATCGTGGGACAGGGGGCCAGCGAACTATGGCTACACCTTC,CASSLSWDRGPANYGYTF,TRBV27,TRBJ1-2,few,TRBD1
TGTGCCAGCAGTGAAATTGGGACTAGTCAGTACAATGAGCAGTTCTTC,CASSEIGTSQYNEQFF,TRBV6-1,TRBJ2-1,NA,TRBD2
TGTGCCAGCAGCGCCCCGGGATGGGATGAGCAGTTCTTC,CASSAPGWDEQFF,TRBV7-9,TRBJ2-1,few,NA
TGTGCCAGCAGCCCGTGGTCTGGACAGGGGGCTGGGGAGCAGTACTTC,CASSPWSGQGAGEQYF,TRBV11-3,TRBJ2-7,NA,TRBD1
TGTGCCAGCAGTTACCAGGGAGCCCACGAGCAGTACTTC,CASSYQGAHEQYF,TRBV6-5,TRBJ2-7,few,NA
TGCAGCGTTATAGATGATAGGGGTCAGCCCCAGCATTTT,CSVIDDRGQPQHF,TRBV29-1,TRBJ1-5,NA,NA
TGTGCCAGCAGCCTAAATAAGGGGTCCAACTATGGCTACACCTTC,CASSLNKGSNYGYTF,TRBV12-3/TRBV12-4,TRBJ1-2,NA,NA
TGCAGTGCTGGCTCTTCGGGGAGCTATGGCTACACCTTC,CSAGSSGSYGYTF,TRBV20-1,TRBJ1-2,NA,NA
TGTGCCAGCAGTTCAACGGGACTAGCCGGATCTTACGAGCAGTACTTC,CASSSTGLAGSYEQYF,TRBV12-3/TRBV12-4,TRBJ2-7,few,TRBD2
TGTGCCATCAGGGAGAACAGGGCGGAAGCTTTCTTT,CAIRENRAEAFF,TRBV10-3,TRBJ1-1,NA,NA
TGTGCCAGCAACAGCCACCATGATGTGGACCCGCAGTATTTT,CASNSHHDVDPQYF,TRBV9,TRBJ2-3,few,NA
TGTGCCAGCAGTGAAGCGTCGGGGACAGATACGCAGTATTTT,CASSEASGTDTQYF,TRBV2,TRBJ2-3,few,NA
TGTGCCAGCAGTGAATCGCGATTTGGGCAGGGCGGTGAAAAACTGTTTTTT,CASSESRFGQGGEKLFF,TRBV25-1,TRBJ1-4,NA,NA
TGCGCCAGCAGCCTCGGAGCAGCGGGAGGGCCCTACGAGCAGTACTTC,CASSLGAAGGPYEQYF,TRBV4-1,TRBJ2-7,NA,TRBD2
TGTGCCAGCAGTTTATTTTGGGGCGGCTCTGGGGCCAACGTCCTGACTTTC,CASSLFWGGSGANVLTF,TRBV27,TRBJ2-6,few,NA
TGTGCCAGCAGTTTAGATACAGCCCAAGAGACCCAGTACTTC,CASSLDTAQETQYF,TRBV28,TRBJ2-5,few,NA
TGTGCCAGCAGTGGGGGGGAGACCCAGTACTTC,CASSGGETQYF,TRBV25-1,TRBJ2-5,many,NA
TGCAGTGCTAGAGACCCCCAGGGCCCAACGAGAGAGCAGTACTTC,CSARDPQGPTREQYF,TRBV20-1,TRBJ2-7,few,NA
TGTGCCAGCAGGCTAGGATCTCAGGGGCAAGAGACCCAGTACTTC,CASRLGSQGQETQYF,TRBV12-3/TRBV12-4,TRBJ2-5,few,NA
TGTGCCAGCAGAGGCCGCTTCGGACAGGGTACCTACGAGCAGTACTTC,CASRGRFGQGTYEQYF,TRBV12-3/TRBV12-4,TRBJ2-7,many,TRBD1
TGCAGTGCTGGTCGGGACAGGATAATGAACACTGAAGCTTTCTTT,CSAGRDRIMNTEAFF,TRBV20-1,TRBJ1-1,NA,TRBD1
TGCAGCGCTGGGAGGGGACAGGGGGCGACGGAGACCCAGTACTTC,CSAGRGQGATETQYF,TRBV29-1,TRBJ2-5,few,TRBD1
TGCGCCAGCAGCTCTATCGGATCAACCTACAATGAGCAGTTCTTC,CASSSIGSTYNEQFF,TRBV5-1,TRBJ2-1,NA,NA
TGTGCCATCAGCCCGGGACAGTACAATGAGCAGTTCTTC,CAISPGQYNEQFF,TRBV10-3,TRBJ2-1,NA,TRBD1
TGCAGTGCTTGGAGGGAGGGGGCAAGTAGCAATCAGCCCCAGCATTTT,CSAWREGASSNQPQHF,TRBV20-1,TRBJ1-5,NA,TRBD1
TGCGCCAGCAGCCCGAATACCCTCGGCTACACCTTC,CASSPNTLGYTF,TRBV5-1,TRBJ1-2,NA,NA
TGCGCCAGCAGTGCCACCTCCTACAATGAGCAGTTCTTC,CASSATSYNEQFF,TRBV5-1,TRBJ2-1,many,NA
TGTGCCAGCAGCCAACTCCCGACTAGCGGGGACCGAGAGACCCAGTACTTC,CASSQLPTSGDRETQYF,TRBV3-1,TRBJ2-5,once,TRBD2
TGTGCCACCGAAGGGACAGGCGACAGCTCTGGAAACACCATATATTTT,CATEGTGDSSGNTIYF,TRBV6-1,TRBJ1-3,few,TRBD1
TGTGCCAGCAGGGGTACAGGGGGTTTCTCCTACGAGCAGTACTTC,CASRGTGGFSYEQYF,TRBV7-8,TRBJ2-7,few,TRBD1
TGTGCCAGCAGCTTAGCTGGGGGAAACATTCAGTACTTC,CASSLAGGNIQYF,TRBV11-2,TRBJ2-4,few,NA
TGTGCCACCAGCAGAGTAGGGTTGGGCCTTTCCACTGAAGCTTTCTTT,CATSRVGLGLSTEAFF,TRBV15,TRBJ1-1,few,NA
TGCAGCGTTGTTCGGCAGGGACAACAAGAGACCCAGTACTTC,CSVVRQGQQETQYF,TRBV29-1,TRBJ2-5,many,NA
TGTGCCAGCAGTTCGCCTAGCGAGCAAGAGACCCAGTACTTC,CASSSPSEQETQYF,TRBV28,TRBJ2-5,NA,NA
TGCGCCAGCAGCCAATACCCAGCTAGCGGGAGTCACAATGAGCAGTTCTTC,CASSQYPASGSHNEQFF,TRBV4-1,TRBJ2-1,NA,TRBD2
TGTGCCAGCTCAGGCGGACAGGAAAAAAACATTCAGTACTTC,CASSGGQEKNIQYF,TRBV18,TRBJ2-4,few,TRBD1
TGCAGCGCTGCTCGGGGTGCCTATGGCTACACCTTC,CSAARGAYGYTF,TRBV29-1,TRBJ1-2,NA,NA
TGTGCCAGTCATCAGCTTGGGACAGGTTCCTACAATGAGCAGTTCTTC,CASHQLGTGSYNEQFF,TRBV19,TRBJ2-1,NA,TRBD1
TGCAGCGTTATCGCACCTAACACTGAAGCTTTCTTT,CSVIAPNTEAFF,TRBV29-1,TRBJ1-1,few,NA
TGTGCCAGCAGTTCCACTCCGTGGGAGGGCAGTAGGGACACCGGGGAGCTGTTTTTT,CASSSTPWEGSRDTGELFF,TRBV6-2/TRBV6-3,TRBJ2-2,NA,TRBD2